This T cell receptor (beta chain) was recorded in a study of CD8 T cells in Susac syndrome. Study context: Susac syndrome patients were untreated, on corticosteroids with some adding intravenous immunoglobulin, or on intravenous immunoglobulin only.

Random-hexamer reverse transcription was applied to roughly 0.45 to 1 ug RNA. Amplification of TCR beta CDR3 by immunoSEQ multiplex PCR spanned 54 Vbeta and 13 Jbeta. One entry per CDR3 protein, called by TCRdb with MiXCR from the immunoSEQ multiplex PCR reads. The sample has roughly 200,000 distinct CDR3 sequences, 90% to 95% seen once. Sequencing targeted TCR beta in T cells from blood (CD8+ and CD4+). The diagnostic criteria were recently defined, and patients with Susac syndrome met them for definite or probable disease. J was trimmed by 6 bases and V by 3 bases; bases with no gene match: 7. The CDR3 sequence is 16 residues long. In germline, CDR1 is KGHDR, CDR2 SFDVKD.

This receptor was obtained from a human donor with Susac syndrome. Input material: CD4+ T cells from PBMCs. V gene TRBV24-1 combines with J gene TRBJ1-5, with 10 positions matching TRBD1. CDR3 sequence (DNA): TGTGCCACCAGTGATGGGGGACAGGGGAGGAGTCAGCCCCAGCATTTT. This encodes CATSDGGQGRSQPQHF.